This is a list of T cell receptor beta chains from one sample in a study of post-analysis software for immune sequencing data. TCRdb ran MiXCR on the PCR reads and lists one entry per CDR3 protein. The sample consists of about 810,000 distinct CDR3 sequences, about 57% of them appearing once. The sample was blood. The receptors here all came from a girl aged 10 to 17 with multiple sclerosis. CDR3s leave out the opening cysteine and the closing phenylalanine or tryptophan.

J gene,V gene,CDR3 protein
TRBJ2-7,TRBV20-1,SARHTSYVEQY
NA,TRBV29-1,SLRPGQGAGETQY
TRBJ1-6,TRBV20-1,SAAEGTLTALYSPLH
TRBJ1-5,TRBV7-2,ASSLFRINQPQH
TRBJ2-1,TRBV7-9,ASSLGGGRPYNEQF
TRBJ2-3,TRBV6-1,ASSVLAGETDTQY
TRBJ2-5,TRBV20-1,SAHSGGAEEQY
TRBJ1-4,TRBV7-9,ASSPRDRGQEKLF
TRBJ1-1,TRBV12-3/TRBV12-4,ASSPRVRTNTEAF
TRBJ2-7,TRBV6-6,ASSYHGQGGYEQY
TRBJ2-5,TRBV7-6,ASSLARLQETQY
TRBJ1-2,TRBV4-2,ASSQMAGFDYGYT
TRBJ1-2,TRBV15,ATSTGLNYGYT
TRBJ2-1,TRBV7-3,ASSLRLGSYNEQF
TRBJ2-3,TRBV9,ASSVVDGRNTQY
TRBJ2-1,TRBV6-5,ASSYSRGGNEQF
NA,TRBV2,ASSVEAGGTYEQY
TRBJ2-7,TRBV20-1,SARDSSTGSGYEQY
TRBJ2-4,TRBV2,ASTPAKNIQY
TRBJ1-1,TRBV4-1,ASSQDSRTEAF
NA,TRBV7-2,ASSLGPSDYEQY
TRBJ2-1,TRBV7-9,ASSLDLQGSGNEQF
TRBJ2-7,TRBV20-1,SANGGSRNEQY
TRBJ1-6,TRBV7-2,AGKRGEYNSPLH
TRBJ2-3,TRBV20-1,SAREGAGGGDTQY
TRBJ1-4,TRBV25-1,ASSGGTGDNEKLF
TRBJ1-1,TRBV7-9,ASSLVREAEAF
TRBJ2-1,TRBV7-2,ASSPGTARVDEQF
TRBJ2-1,TRBV6-6,ASSYSGGRFGEQF
TRBJ2-3,TRBV7-3,ASSSDSTSTDTQY
TRBJ1-2,TRBV20-1,SAPDRGTYGYT
TRBJ1-2,TRBV25-1,ASSDPGTGLVGGYT
TRBJ2-5,TRBV12-3/TRBV12-4,ASSLHGETQY
TRBJ1-2,TRBV3-1,ASSARAGSGYT
TRBJ2-3,TRBV3-1,ASSPRGGTKVVRPDTQY
TRBJ1-6,TRBV14,ASSRIQGVGPLH
TRBJ2-3,TRBV9,ASSAGLGTDTQY
TRBJ1-1,TRBV7-9,ASTTGGNTEAF
TRBJ2-1,TRBV7-2,ASRLAGGISYNEQF
NA,TRBV5-1,ASSLRGTRDGYEQY
TRBJ1-3,TRBV4-1,ASSQDEGGGNTIY
TRBJ2-6,TRBV7-9,ASSLLSGAGANVLT
TRBJ1-2,TRBV20-1,SAVDPMTYGYT
NA,TRBV7-3,ASSWTSGGSYNEQY
NA,TRBV24-1,ATSDGGHQQTQY
TRBJ2-7,TRBV7-9,ASSSAGEISEQY
TRBJ2-1,TRBV10-3,AISESAGGGNEQF
TRBJ2-1,TRBV7-3,ASKPGLASNEQF
TRBJ2-7,TRBV6-6,ASSAVAGSSYEQY
TRBJ2-7,TRBV20-1,SAHREEPEQY
NA,TRBV3-1,ASSQELEYEQY
TRBJ2-1,TRBV9,ASSVAEFSGRPYNEQF
TRBJ1-2,TRBV18,ASSSSPGGVGYT
TRBJ2-4,TRBV7-3,ASSTPGDLAKNIQY
TRBJ2-7,TRBV29-1,SVEWRGGNSYEQY
TRBJ2-5,TRBV6-5,ASSYRQTQETQY